This T cell receptor beta chain was sequenced during a study of blood T cell repertoires in COVID-19 (dated by TCRdb to between 2020 and 2021). For context, the study as a whole: Samples covering the acute and convalescent phases of COVID-19 were provided by collaborators in the United States, Italy and Spain. The material from the prospective study consisted of cDNA or gDNA derived from T cells, B-cell-depleted T cells, or PBMCs. The dataset comprised deeply sampled blood TCRbeta repertoires from subjects exposed to, actively infected with, or recovered from COVID-19. The repertoires were released in a freely available public database intended as a resource for research on the immune response to SARS-CoV-2. The samples were drawn from two sources: the first 160 participants of the ongoing ImmuneRACE study, and over 950 subjects contributed by 6 global collaborators. Sample metadata almost always included a de-identified subject ID, COVID-19 status, age in years and sex. Where available, HLA class I and class II types were obtained from metadata supplied by the sample provider rather than from assay-based typing.

General study outcomes and caveats: How much clinical and demographic metadata was included differed by source and by participant, and the metadata was provided uncurated.

A note on this clone: What this receptor recognizes is not known. It has no much larger one-base neighbor in the sample; base qualities were not kept.

The immunoSEQ Assay, a bias-controlled multiplex PCR, was used to amplify TCRbeta CDR3 regions from genomic DNA. Regarding the original processing steps: The number of nucleated cells in each sample was estimated by amplification of reference gene primers within the assay. To quantify the absolute abundance of each unique TCRbeta CDR3 rearrangement, sequence reads were collapsed and filtered. Productive Simpson clonality was computed per sample as the square root of Simpson's diversity index over productive rearrangements. TCRdb re-hosts the immuneACCESS table, in-frame sequences only. Its copies lack some clones; in the studies checked, an unresolved V gene accounts for under half of them, and the cause for the rest is not known. The D gene and trimming were derived from the DNA, and the V and J assignments and clone size from that table. Counted in this sample were about 160,000 clones; 82% of them appeared once. Clones ranked in the top ten supply about a fifth of the sample.

The collaborating institutions used their own protocols to collect whole blood in K2EDTA tubes. For TCRbeta analysis, collaborator samples were shipped as frozen whole blood, as isolated PBMCs, or as DNA extracted from either sample type. The sequence was collected from a woman of 80 years or more with acute or convalescent COVID-19. The specimen was peripheral blood.

The DNA sequence reads TGCAGCGTCGGGTCCTACTATGGCTACACCTTC. The encoded protein is CSVGSYYGYTF. The chain uses TRBV29-1 and TRBJ1-2, with no confidently assigned D gene. Per the germline V gene, SQVTM is the CDR1 and ANQGSEA is the CDR2. Counted from cysteine to phenylalanine, this CDR3 has 11 amino acids. The CDR3 DNA has 33 bases and is translated from base 1. Trimming at the junction amounts to 6 bases on V and 3 bases on J, and the germline ends lie 8 bases apart.